The 20 T cell receptor beta chains given below trace back to one sample, sequenced in a study. From the RT-PCR reads, TCRdb called clonotypes with MiXCR, one entry per CDR3 protein. Of more than 550,000 distinct CDR3 sequences in the sample, approximately 14% were seen once. The specimen sequenced was memory CD4+ T cells from blood. These receptors were obtained from a female donor in good health, serving as a healthy control.

The chain recombines TRBV7-2 with TRBJ2-1, with D uncertain. V gave up 0 bases and J gave up 7 bases, with 10 bases separating them. The CDR3 is 14 amino acids. CDR1 and CDR2 (germline): SGHTA, FQGNSA. The CDR3 DNA reads TGTGCCAGCAGCTTAGCGGAGATGAGGAATGAGCAGTTCTTC. Encoded protein: CASSLAEMRNEQFF.

The genes are TRBV13 and TRBJ2-7; TRBD2 aligns across 16 bases. The junction had 1 base not matched to a gene; V was cut back by 4 bases and J by 1 base. The CDR3 loop spans 16 amino acids. Germline-derived CDR1 and CDR2 are PRHDT and FYEKMQ (reference sequence). CDR3 DNA: TGTGCCAGCAGCTGGGGACTAGCGGGAGGGTCCTACGAGCAGTACTTC. Amino acids: CASSWGLAGGSYEQYF.

The rearrangement uses TRBV6-2 or TRBV6-3 and TRBJ2-3, with TRBD2 matching 7 bases. The CDR3 loop spans 15 amino acids. V was clipped by 2 bases and J by 3 bases; unmatched bases: 5. Germline V gene data show CDR1 as MNHEY and CDR2 as SVGEGT. DNA for the CDR3: TGTGCCAGCAGTTACCAGCAGGGAGGGACAGATACGCAGTATTTT. Protein sequence: CASSYQQGGTDTQYF.

This clonotype has a handful of counts. V gene TRBV9 combines with J gene TRBJ1-2, with D unresolved. The CDR3 loop spans 12 amino acids. Trimming cost V 0 bases and J 8 bases, with 8 bases left between them. Germline V gives CDR1 SGDLS, CDR2 YYNGEE. The CDR3 region is CASSVGAEGYTF. CDR3 coding DNA: TGTGCCAGCAGCGTAGGGGCGGAGGGCTACACCTTC.

The genes are TRBV28 and TRBJ1-2; 7 bases align to TRBD1. CDR1 MDHEN and CDR2 SYDVKM come from the germline V gene. Trimming removed 6 bases from V and 0 bases from J; junction bases left unmatched: 7. The length of the CDR3 is 15 residues. Written as DNA, the CDR3 is TGTGCCAGCAGGCGACAGGGTTTAGCTAACTATGGCTACACCTTC. Its translation is CASRRQGLANYGYTF.

This chain links TRBV27 with TRBJ1-3; TRBD1 agrees at 7 bases. This CDR3 is built from 15 residues. V lost 3 bases to trimming and J lost 2 bases; unmatched junction nucleotides: 4. Germline V CDR1 and CDR2: MNHEY, SMNVEV (reference sequence). CDR3 in DNA: TGTGCCAGCAGTTTTAACGACAGGGCTGGAAACACCATATATTTT. Amino acids: CASSFNDRAGNTIYF.

This clonotype was picked up a small number of times. The CDR3 nucleotides read TGTGCCAGCAGCGCTCAAGACAGGGCCTACGAGCAGTACTTC. It encodes CASSAQDRAYEQYF. The genes are TRBV7-2 and TRBJ2-7, with TRBD1 matching over 7 bases. Looked up from germline, CDR1 is SGHTA and CDR2 is FQGNSA. V was clipped by 5 bases and J by 2 bases; unmatched bases: 6. This CDR3 region has 14 residues.

This clonotype was detected only a few times. This sequence joins TRBV10-3 and TRBJ2-7, with TRBD2 identical over 7 bases. CDR1 ENHRY and CDR2 SYGVKD come from the germline V gene. This CDR3 has 14 residues. After removal of 3 bases from V and 7 bases from J, the junction contained 9 bases not matched to a gene. Written as DNA, the CDR3 is TGTGCCATCAGTGAAACGCGGGAGAGATATGAGCAGTACTTC. Translated, it gives CAISETRERYEQYF.

In its sample, this clonotype was seen many times. The J gene is TRBJ1-5, the V gene TRBV18; 9 nucleotides agree with TRBD1. Germline lookup yields CDR1 KGHSH and CDR2 LQKENI. The CDR3 sequence is 15 residues long. Losses at the gene ends were 8 bases for V and 4 bases for J; bases not matched to a gene: 9. The CDR3 sequence is CASSLTGTGNQPQHF. The CDR3 DNA sequence: TGTGCCAGCAGTCTTACCGGGACAGGGAATCAGCCCCAGCATTTT.

This clonotype was seen a handful of times. The chain is built from TRBV20-1 and TRBJ1-3; TRBD1 might be the D (6 bases). The CDR3 is 14 residues long. V was cut by 6 bases and J by 4 bases, with 16 bases left in between. In germline, CDR1 is DFQATT, CDR2 SNEGSKA (reference sequence). CDR3 amino acids: CSARGQFTGNTIYF. In DNA form, the CDR3 reads TGCAGTGCAAGGGGACAATTTACCGGAAACACCATATATTTT.

This chain links TRBV6-2 or TRBV6-3 with TRBJ1-5, with D hard to call. The V and J ends lost 7 bases and 0 bases respectively, with 13 bases between them. The germline gives CDR1 MNHEY, CDR2 SVGEGT. This CDR3 has 15 amino acids. The DNA of the CDR3 is TGTGCCAGCACGCTCGGGGTCTATAGCAATCAGCCCCAGCATTTT. It yields the protein CASTLGVYSNQPQHF.

There are a few counts of this clonotype. The chain joins TRBV5-1 to TRBJ1-2, with TRBD1 matching 9 bases. CDR1 is SGHRS and CDR2 is YFSETQ in the germline V gene. V dropped 3 bases and J dropped 3; count of bases not matched to a gene: 0. The CDR3 runs 13 residues. This chain's CDR3 is CASSWDRDYGYTF. CDR3 coding DNA: TGCGCCAGCAGCTGGGACAGGGACTATGGCTACACCTTC.

This clonotype was counted ten times or more. V usage is TRBV6-6 and J usage is TRBJ2-6; D is perhaps TRBD1 (5 bases). Germline values: CDR1 MNHNY, CDR2 SVGAGI (reference sequence). CDR3 length: 18 amino acids. Trimming removed 2 bases from V and 0 bases from J, with 14 bases in between. DNA for the CDR3: TGTGCCAGCAGTTACGGGCCACAGGCGAGCTCTGGGGCCAACGTCCTGACTTTC. It is translated as CASSYGPQASSGANVLTF.

This clonotype has more than one count but fewer than ten. The chain joins TRBV6-5 to TRBJ2-2, with TRBD2 matching 11 bases. This CDR3 is 20 amino acids long. CDR1 is MNHEY and CDR2 is SVGAGI in the germline V gene. With 2 bases clipped from V and 0 bases from J, the junction kept 11 bases outside the gene matches. This chain's CDR3 is CASSYHGTSGTRANTGELFF. In DNA form, the CDR3 reads TGTGCCAGCAGTTACCACGGGACTAGCGGAACTAGAGCGAACACCGGGGAGCTGTTTTTT.

CDR3 sequence (DNA): TGTGCCAGCAGCTCTCAGGGTGATGAAAAACTGTTTTTT. Its translation is CASSSQGDEKLFF. The rearrangement joins TRBV7-9 to TRBJ1-4, with D perhaps matching TRBD1 (5 bases). CDR3 size: 13 residues. Trimming took off 4 bases at V and 6 bases at J, with 9 bases between the two ends. Germline V gene sequence: CDR1 SEHNR, CDR2 FQNEAQ (reference sequence).

Many counts were recorded for this clonotype. This sequence joins TRBV5-1 and TRBJ2-2; 8 nucleotides line up with TRBD1. V was clipped by 4 bases and J by 3 bases; unmatched bases: 8. The length of the CDR3 is 16 residues. The germline gives CDR1 SGHRS, CDR2 YFSETQ. CDR3 protein: CASSDRTGIDTGELFF. DNA of the CDR3: TGCGCCAGCAGCGACCGGACAGGGATCGACACCGGGGAGCTGTTTTTT.

The chain has TRBV28 and TRBJ1-2, with D hard to call. V was pared by 7 bases and J by 0 bases, with 12 bases between. This CDR3 is built from 14 residues. The germline V gene encodes CDR1 MDHEN and CDR2 SYDVKM. For the CDR3, the DNA is TGTGCCAGCACCTCCCGATCGGCTAACTATGGCTACACCTTC. As protein: CASTSRSANYGYTF.

This clonotype occurred many times. The chain employs TRBV4-3 and TRBJ2-7, with TRBD2 identical over 14 bases. This CDR3 has 18 residues. The germline CDR1 and CDR2 sequences are LGHNA and YSLEER. The trim removed 2 bases at V and 3 bases at J, leaving 9 bases unmatched. In DNA, the CDR3 is TGCGCCAGCAGCCAACGACTAGCGGGAGGGCCTAATGTCTACGAGCAGTACTTC. Its protein product is CASSQRLAGGPNVYEQYF.

This clonotype has ten or more counts. CDR3 amino acids: CASSSTLLVSVNEQFF. CDR3 nucleotide sequence: TGCGCCAGCAGTTCCACCCTACTAGTATCGGTCAATGAGCAGTTCTTC. The chain is built from TRBV5-1 and TRBJ2-1; tentatively, D is TRBD2 (5 bases). V was cut by 5 bases and J by 6 bases, with 21 bases left in between. Looked up from germline, CDR1 is SGHRS and CDR2 is YFSETQ. The CDR3 spans 16 residues.

This clonotype was seen repeatedly, ten times or more. The genes are TRBV6-5 and TRBJ2-7, with 7 bases fitting TRBD1. V was pared by 0 bases and J by 2 bases, with 4 bases of the junction left unmatched. The CDR3 consists of 15 residues. Germline V gene lookup returns CDR1 MNHEY and CDR2 SVGAGI. The CDR3 DNA follows: TGTGCCAGCAGTTACTCGATACAGGGGCCCTACGAGCAGTACTTC. Translated, it gives CASSYSIQGPYEQYF.